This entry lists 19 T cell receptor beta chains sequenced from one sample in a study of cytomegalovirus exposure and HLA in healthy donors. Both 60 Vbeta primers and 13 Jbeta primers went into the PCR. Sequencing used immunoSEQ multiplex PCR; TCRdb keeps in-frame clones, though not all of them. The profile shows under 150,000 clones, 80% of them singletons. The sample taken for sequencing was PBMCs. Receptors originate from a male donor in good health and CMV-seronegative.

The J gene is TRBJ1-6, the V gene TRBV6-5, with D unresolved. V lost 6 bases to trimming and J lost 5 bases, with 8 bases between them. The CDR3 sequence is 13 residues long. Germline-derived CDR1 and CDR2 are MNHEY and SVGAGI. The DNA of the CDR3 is TGTGCCAGCAGCGAGCGAGATAATTCACCCCTCCACTTT. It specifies CASSERDNSPLHF.

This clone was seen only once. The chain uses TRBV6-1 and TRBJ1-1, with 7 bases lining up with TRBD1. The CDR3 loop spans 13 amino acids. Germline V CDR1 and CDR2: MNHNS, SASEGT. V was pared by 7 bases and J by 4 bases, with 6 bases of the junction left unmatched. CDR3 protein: CASTINRGTEAFF. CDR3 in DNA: TGTGCCAGCACAATTAACAGGGGCACTGAAGCTTTCTTT.

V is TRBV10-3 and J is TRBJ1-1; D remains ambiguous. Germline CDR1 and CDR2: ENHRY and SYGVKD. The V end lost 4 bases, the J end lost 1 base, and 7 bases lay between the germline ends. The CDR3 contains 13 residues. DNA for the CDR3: TGTGCCATCAGTGTGGGCGAGAACACTGAAGCTTTCTTT. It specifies CAISVGENTEAFF.

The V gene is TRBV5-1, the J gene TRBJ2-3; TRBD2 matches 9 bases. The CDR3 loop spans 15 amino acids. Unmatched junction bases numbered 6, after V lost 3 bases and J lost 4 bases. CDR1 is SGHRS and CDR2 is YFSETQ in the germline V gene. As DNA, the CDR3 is TGCGCCAGCAGCTCTGCGGGGGGGCGGTCAGATACGCAGTATTTT. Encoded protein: CASSSAGGRSDTQYF. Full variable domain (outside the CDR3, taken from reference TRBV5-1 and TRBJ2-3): KAGVTQTPRYLIKTRGQQVTLSCSPISGHRSVSWYQQTPGQGLQFLFEYFSETQRNKGNFPGRFSGRQFSNSRSEMNVSTLELGDSALYLCASSSAGGRSDTQYFGPGTRLTVL.

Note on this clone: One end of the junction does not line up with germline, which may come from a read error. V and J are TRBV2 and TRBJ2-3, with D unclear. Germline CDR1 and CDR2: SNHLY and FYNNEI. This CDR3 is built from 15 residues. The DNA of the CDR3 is TGTGTCAGCAGTGTGCGCTTCGAGAACACAGATACGCAGTATTTT. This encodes CVSSVRFENTDTQYF.

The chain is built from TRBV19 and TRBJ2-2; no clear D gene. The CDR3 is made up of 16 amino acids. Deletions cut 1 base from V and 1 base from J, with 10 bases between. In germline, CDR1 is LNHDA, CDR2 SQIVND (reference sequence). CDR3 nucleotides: TGTGCCAGTAGTATAGCTCCGGGTTGGAACACCGGGGAGCTGTTTTTT. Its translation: CASSIAPGWNTGELFF. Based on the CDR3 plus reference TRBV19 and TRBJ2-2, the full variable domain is DGGITQSPKYLFRKEGQNVTLSCEQNLNHDAMYWYRQDPGQGLRLIYYSQIVNDFQKGDIAEGYSVSREKKESFPLTVTSAQKNPTAFYLCASSIAPGWNTGELFFGEGSRLTVL.

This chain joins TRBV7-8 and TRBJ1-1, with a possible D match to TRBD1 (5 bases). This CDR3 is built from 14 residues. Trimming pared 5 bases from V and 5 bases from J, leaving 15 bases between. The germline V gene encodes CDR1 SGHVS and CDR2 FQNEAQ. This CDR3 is CASSPLRGLTEAFF. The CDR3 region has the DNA TGTGCCAGCAGCCCCTTAAGGGGATTAACTGAAGCTTTCTTT. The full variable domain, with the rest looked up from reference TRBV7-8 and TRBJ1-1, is GAGVSQSPRYKVAKRGQDVALRCDPISGHVSLFWYQQALGQGPEFLTYFQNEAQLDKSGLPSDRFFAERPEGSVSTLKIQRTQQEDSAVYLCASSPLRGLTEAFFGQGTRLTVV.

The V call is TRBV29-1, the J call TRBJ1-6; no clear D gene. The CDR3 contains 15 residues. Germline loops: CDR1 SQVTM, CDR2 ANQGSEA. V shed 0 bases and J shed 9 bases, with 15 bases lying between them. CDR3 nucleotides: TGCAGCGTTGAAGACCCCCCCCGGGGTCTTTCACCCCTCCACTTT. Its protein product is CSVEDPPRGLSPLHF.

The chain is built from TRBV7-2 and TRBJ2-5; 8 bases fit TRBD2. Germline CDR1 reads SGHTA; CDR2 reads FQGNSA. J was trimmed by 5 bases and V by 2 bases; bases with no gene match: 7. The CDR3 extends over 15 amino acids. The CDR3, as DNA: TGTGCCAGCAGCTTAAACGGGGGGGCCCGGGAGACCCAGTACTTC. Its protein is CASSLNGGARETQYF.

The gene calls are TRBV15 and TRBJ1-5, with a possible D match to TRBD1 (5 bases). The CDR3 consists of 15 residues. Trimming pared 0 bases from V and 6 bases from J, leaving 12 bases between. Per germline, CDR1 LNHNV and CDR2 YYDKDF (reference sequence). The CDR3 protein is CATSRDNRGSQPQHF. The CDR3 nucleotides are TGTGCCACCAGCAGAGATAATAGGGGATCTCAGCCCCAGCATTTT.

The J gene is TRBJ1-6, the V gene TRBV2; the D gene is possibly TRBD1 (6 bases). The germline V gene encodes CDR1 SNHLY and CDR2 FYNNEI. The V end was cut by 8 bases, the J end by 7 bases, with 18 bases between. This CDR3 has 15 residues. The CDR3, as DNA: TGTGCCAGCCGCACGGGGGGGGCGAGGAATTCACCCCTCCACTTT. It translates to CASRTGGARNSPLHF. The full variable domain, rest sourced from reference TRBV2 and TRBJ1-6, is EPEVTQTPSHQVTQMGQEVILRCVPISNHLYFYWYRQILGQKVEFLVSFYNNEISEKSEIFDDQFSVERPDGSNFTLKIRSTKLEDSAMYFCASRTGGARNSPLHFGNGTRLTVT.

Written as DNA, the CDR3 is TGTGCCAGCAGCTTCTCGGGATCTGGCTACACCTTC. It translates to CASSFSGSGYTF. V is TRBV7-9 and J is TRBJ1-2; D not resolved. Germline V gene lookup returns CDR1 SEHNR and CDR2 FQNEAQ (reference sequence). The CDR3 spans 12 residues. Trimming took 3 bases from V and 7 from J, leaving 9 bases between them.

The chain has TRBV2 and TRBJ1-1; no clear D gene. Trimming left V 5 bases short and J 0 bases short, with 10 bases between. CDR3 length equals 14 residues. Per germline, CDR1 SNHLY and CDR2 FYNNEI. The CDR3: CASSPKQLNTEAFF. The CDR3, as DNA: TGTGCCAGCAGTCCTAAACAGCTGAACACTGAAGCTTTCTTT. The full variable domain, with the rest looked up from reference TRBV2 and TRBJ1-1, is EPEVTQTPSHQVTQMGQEVILRCVPISNHLYFYWYRQILGQKVEFLVSFYNNEISEKSEIFDDQFSVERPDGSNFTLKIRSTKLEDSAMYFCASSPKQLNTEAFFGQGTRLTVV.

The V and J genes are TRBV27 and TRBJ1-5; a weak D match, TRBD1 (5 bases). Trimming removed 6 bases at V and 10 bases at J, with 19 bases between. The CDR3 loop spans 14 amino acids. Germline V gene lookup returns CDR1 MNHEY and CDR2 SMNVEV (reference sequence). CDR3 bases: TGTGCCAGCAGCTCGGCCAGGGATGGCCGCCCCCAGCATTTT. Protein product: CASSSARDGRPQHF.

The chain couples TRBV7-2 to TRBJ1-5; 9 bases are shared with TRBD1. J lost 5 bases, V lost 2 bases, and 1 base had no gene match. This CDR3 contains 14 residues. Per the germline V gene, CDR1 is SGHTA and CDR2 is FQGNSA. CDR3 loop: CASSLRQGDQPQHF. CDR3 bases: TGTGCCAGCAGCTTACGACAGGGGGATCAGCCCCAGCATTTT. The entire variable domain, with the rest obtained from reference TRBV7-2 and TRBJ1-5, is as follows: GAGVSQSPSNKVTEKGKDVELRCDPISGHTALYWYRQSLGQGLEFLIYFQGNSAPDKSGLPSDRFSAERTGGSVSTLTIQRTQQEDSAVYLCASSLRQGDQPQHFGDGTRLSIL.

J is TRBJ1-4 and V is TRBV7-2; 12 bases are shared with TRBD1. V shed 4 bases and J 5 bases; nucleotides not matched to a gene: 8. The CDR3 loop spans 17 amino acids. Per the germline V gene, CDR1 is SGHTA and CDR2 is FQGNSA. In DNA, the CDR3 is TGTGCCAGCAGCTCTCCGGGACAGGGGGCTATAAATGAAAAACTGTTTTTT. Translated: CASSSPGQGAINEKLFF.

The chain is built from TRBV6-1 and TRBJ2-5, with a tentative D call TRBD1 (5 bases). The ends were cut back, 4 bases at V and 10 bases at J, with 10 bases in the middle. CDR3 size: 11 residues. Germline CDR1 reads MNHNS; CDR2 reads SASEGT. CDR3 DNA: TGTGCCAGCAGTGTACTACAGGTCCAGTACTTC. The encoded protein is CASSVLQVQYF.

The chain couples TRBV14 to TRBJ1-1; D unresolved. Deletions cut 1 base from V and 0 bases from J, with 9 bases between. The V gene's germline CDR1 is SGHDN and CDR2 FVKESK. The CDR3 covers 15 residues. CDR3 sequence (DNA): TGTGCCAGCAGCCAAGCGGGAGCTTTGAACACTGAAGCTTTCTTT. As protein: CASSQAGALNTEAFF.

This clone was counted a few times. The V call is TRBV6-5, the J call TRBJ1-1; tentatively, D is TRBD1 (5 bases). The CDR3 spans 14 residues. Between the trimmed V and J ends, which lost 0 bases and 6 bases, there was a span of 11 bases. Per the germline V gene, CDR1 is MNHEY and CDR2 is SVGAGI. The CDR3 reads CASSYSEGLAEAFF. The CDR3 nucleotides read TGTGCCAGCAGTTACTCGGAGGGGTTGGCTGAAGCTTTCTTT.